Detailed here is one T cell receptor beta chain. As yet, its antigen is unknown. A read error may produce the germline difference seen at one junction end. The record originates from a study of T cell responses to AZD1222 COVID-19 vaccine. Whole-study results and caveats: White British donors predominated, females outnumbered males, and clonal diversity was possibly underestimated. The study found vaccine-associated CD4 TCRs spanning spike, dominant at 160-218 and 743-854. AZD1222 recipients seropositive at baseline numbered only six or seven.

Some clones are missing from TCRdb's copy, which holds only in-frame ones; the method was immunoSEQ multiplex PCR. The data hold under 120,000 clones, with roughly 87% observed a single time. Germline V lookup: CDR1 SGHRS, CDR2 YFSETQ. The CDR3 consists of 12 residues. This sequence joins TRBV5-1 and TRBJ2-5, with 8 bases that match TRBD1. Sequences were derived from peripheral blood, sampled 28 days after the second AZD1222 dose. The clonotype was recovered from an adult who received the AZD1222 COVID-19 vaccine. CDR3 in DNA: TGCGCCAGCAGCTTGGCTGGGACAGGAGGGGACTTC. It yields the protein CASSLAGTGGDF.